This passage covers 10 T cell receptor beta chains from one sample sequenced in a study of T cells in tuberculosis. The repertoire was sequenced with immunoSEQ multiplex PCR; TCRdb's copy has only in-frame clones and lacks some. The sample records tens of thousands of clones, roughly 96% being singletons. Material for sequencing was PBMCs. These receptor sequences come from a donor aged 10 to 29 with latent tuberculosis or without tuberculosis infection.

The chain couples TRBV6-1 to TRBJ1-1, with TRBD1 matching over 8 bases. CDR1 is MNHNS, CDR2 SASEGT, per germline. The CDR3 runs to 11 residues. V lost 7 bases, J lost 11 bases, and 6 bases stayed unmatched. The DNA for the CDR3 is TGTGCCAGCAAGAGACAGGGGTGGGCTTTCTTT. Residues: CASKRQGWAFF.

V is TRBV6-5 and J is TRBJ1-1; TRBD1 matches at 7 bases. This CDR3 comprises 15 residues. With 10 bases clipped from V and 7 bases from J, the junction kept 18 bases outside the gene matches. Per germline, CDR1 MNHEY and CDR2 SVGAGI. CDR3 region: CATSLLDRERVEAFF. The DNA of the CDR3 is TGTGCCACCTCGCTCCTAGACAGGGAACGGGTTGAAGCTTTCTTT.

J is TRBJ2-7 and V is TRBV11-3; no firm D call. Germline loops: CDR1 SGHNT, CDR2 YENEEA. V dropped 3 bases and J dropped 2 bases, with 8 bases sitting between them. CDR3 length: 13 residues. The CDR3 DNA is TGTGCCAGCAGCTTGACTCCTACCTACGAGCAGTACTTC. It specifies CASSLTPTYEQYF.

This clone has only a few counts. The gene calls are TRBV6-1 and TRBJ1-6; a possible D gene is TRBD1 (6 bases). Trimming left V 3 bases short and J 10 bases short, with 13 bases between. Germline values: CDR1 MNHNS, CDR2 SASEGT. The CDR3 extends over 14 amino acids. CDR3 DNA sequence: TGTGCCAGCAGTGAGCCCACAGGGCTGTCACCCCTCCACTTT. It specifies CASSEPTGLSPLHF.

The chain has TRBV2 and TRBJ2-3; D unresolved. Germline V gives CDR1 SNHLY, CDR2 FYNNEI. The CDR3 spans 14 residues. The V gene lost 2 bases and the J gene lost 2 bases, with 8 bases spanning the gap. The CDR3 DNA reads TGTGCCAGCAGTGAAAACCGACTCACAGATACGCAGTATTTT. It encodes CASSENRLTDTQYF.

The chain carries TRBV2 and TRBJ2-7; weak D call: TRBD1 (5 bases). V was shortened by 11 bases and J by 3 bases, with 14 bases between the two germline ends. Germline V gene lookup returns CDR1 SNHLY and CDR2 FYNNEI. This CDR3 has 12 amino acids. The CDR3 bases are TGTGCCTCTAATAAAGGGGACTACGAGCAGTACTTC. This gives the protein CASNKGDYEQYF.

V is TRBV18 and J is TRBJ2-7; 9 positions agree with TRBD2. V shed 0 bases and J 7 bases; nucleotides not matched to a gene: 7. CDR1 is KGHSH, CDR2 LQKENI, per germline. The CDR3 runs 15 residues. CDR3: CASSPPSGSTDEQYF. The DNA for the CDR3 is TGTGCCAGCTCACCACCTAGCGGGAGCACGGATGAGCAGTACTTC.

This clone was recorded only once. J is TRBJ2-7 and V is TRBV4-1; D is possibly TRBD1 (6 bases). This CDR3 is built from 17 residues. Germline V CDR1 and CDR2: MGHRA, YSYEKL. V shed 0 bases and J shed 3 bases, with 18 bases lying between them. For the CDR3, the DNA is TGCGCCAGCAGCCAAGATTGGGGGCAGGGTGTTCTCTACGAGCAGTACTTC. Translation gives CASSQDWGQGVLYEQYF.

The chain combines TRBV7-9 with TRBJ2-1; 7 positions agree with TRBD1. V lost 6 bases and J lost 2; bases outside the gene matches: 10. The CDR3 totals 16 residues. The germline gives CDR1 SEHNR, CDR2 FQNEAQ (reference sequence). CDR3 residues: CASSQRVTGPYNEQFF. The CDR3 bases are TGTGCCAGCAGTCAAAGGGTGACAGGGCCCTACAATGAGCAGTTCTTC. The complete variable domain, with remaining parts taken from reference TRBV7-9 and TRBJ2-1, reads DTGVSQNPRHKITKRGQNVTFRCDPISEHNRLYWYRQTLGQGPEFLTYFQNEAQLEKSRLLSDRFSAERPKGSFSTLEIQRTEQGDSAMYLCASSQRVTGPYNEQFFGPGTRLTVL.

The chain combines TRBV7-6 with TRBJ2-5, with TRBD1 as a possible D gene (5 bases). The CDR3 has 12 amino acids. The V and J ends lost 6 bases and 3 bases respectively, with 8 bases between them. In germline, CDR1 is SGHVS, CDR2 FNYEAQ. CDR3 DNA sequence: TGTGCCAGCAGTGACAGAAAAGAGACCCAGTACTTC. Its translation: CASSDRKETQYF.